What follows are 24 T cell receptor beta chains derived from one specimen sequenced in a study of shared clonotypes between healthy human individuals. Naive CD8 isolation took CD45RO-negative cells positively selected for CCR7 and excluded terminally differentiated effector memory CD45RA+ cells. TCRdb keeps only in-frame clones here, not all; method: immunoSEQ multiplex PCR. The sample has about 1,900,000 clones, about 95% seen once. Sequencing was done on a sample of naive CD8+ T cells sorted from blood. Source of these receptors: a man between 18 and 35 years old in good health.

This chain links TRBV30 with TRBJ2-7; a possible D gene is TRBD1 (6 bases). V lost 4 bases, J lost 7 bases, and 26 bases lay in between. CDR1 is GTSNPN and CDR2 is SVGIG in the germline V gene (reference sequence). The CDR3 sequence is 16 residues long. The CDR3 sequence is CAWNIPRVQGMGEQYF. In DNA, the CDR3 is TGTGCCTGGAACATACCCAGAGTCCAGGGGATGGGGGAGCAGTACTTC.

The gene calls are TRBV11-3 and TRBJ2-2; D not resolved. The CDR3 sequence is 15 residues long. V lost 3 bases and J lost 3, with 11 bases in between. The germline V gene has CDR1 SGHNT and CDR2 YENEEA. CDR3 coding DNA: TGTGCCAGCAGCTTGGGCCCTCGGGACACCGGGGAGCTGTTTTTT. This translates into CASSLGPRDTGELFF.

The chain is built from TRBV13 and TRBJ2-3, with D hard to call. The CDR3 runs 15 residues. Looked up from germline, CDR1 is PRHDT and CDR2 is FYEKMQ (reference sequence). Trimming cost V 5 bases and J 3 bases, with 15 bases left between them. The CDR3 DNA reads TGTGCCAGCAGCCCCCTGGGATCCGGGACAGATACGCAGTATTTT. This translates into CASSPLGSGTDTQYF.

V usage is TRBV18 and J usage is TRBJ1-1; tentative D call: TRBD1 (6 bases). In germline, CDR1 is KGHSH, CDR2 LQKENI. The CDR3 is 15 residues long. V was cut by 4 bases and J by 1 base, with 13 bases left in between. The CDR3 sequence is CASSLNTGRNTEAFF. In nucleotides, the CDR3 is TGTGCCAGCTCACTAAATACAGGGAGGAACACTGAAGCTTTCTTT. The full variable domain, with the rest looked up from reference TRBV18 and TRBJ1-1, is NAGVMQNPRHLVRRRGQEARLRCSPMKGHSHVYWYRQLPEEGLKFMVYLQKENIIDESGMPKERFSAEFPKEGPSILRIQQVVRGDSAAYFCASSLNTGRNTEAFFGQGTRLTVV.

The gene calls are TRBV2 and TRBJ1-1; D perhaps matches TRBD1 (5 bases). V was cut by 1 base and J by 3 bases, with 18 bases left in between. The germline V gene has CDR1 SNHLY and CDR2 FYNNEI. The CDR3 contains 17 residues. CDR3 nucleotides: TGTGCCAGCAGTGAAGGTTCTGAGGGGAGGGGTTACACTGAAGCTTTCTTT. Amino acids: CASSEGSEGRGYTEAFF.

The chain recombines TRBV29-1 with TRBJ1-2, with 9 positions matching TRBD1. V lost 6 bases to trimming and J lost 4 bases; unmatched junction nucleotides: 6. The CDR3 is made up of 13 amino acids. CDR1 SQVTM and CDR2 ANQGSEA come from the germline V gene. The CDR3 coding sequence is TGCAGCGTAACAGGGGGCTTGGGCTATGGCTACACCTTC. Its protein is CSVTGGLGYGYTF.

The rearrangement links TRBV5-6 to TRBJ1-4, with no clear D. The germline V and J ends were trimmed by 1 base and 4 bases, with 8 bases remaining between them. The CDR3 consists of 14 residues. CDR1 and CDR2 from the germline V gene are SGHDT and YYEEEE. The CDR3 DNA is TGTGCCAGCAGCTTGACAGACTTTAATGAAAAACTGTTTTTT. Translation: CASSLTDFNEKLFF.

V is TRBV10-2 and J is TRBJ2-7, with a tentative D call TRBD2 (6 bases). CDR3 length: 15 amino acids. V was shortened by 5 bases and J by 5 bases, with 19 bases between the two germline ends. The germline V gene has CDR1 WSHSY and CDR2 SAAADI. DNA for the CDR3: TGCGCCAGCAGTACATCTGGACGGGGGTGGGACGAGCAGTACTTC. Protein: CASSTSGRGWDEQYF.

V and J are TRBV27 and TRBJ2-3, with unresolved D. Germline V gene data show CDR1 as MNHEY and CDR2 as SMNVEV (reference sequence). V lost 8 bases and J lost 0, with 6 bases in between. The CDR3 extends over 12 amino acids. The CDR3 sequence: CASGWSTDTQYF. The CDR3 DNA reads as TGTGCCAGCGGGTGGAGCACAGATACGCAGTATTTT.

This chain joins TRBV5-4 and TRBJ2-1; 11 nucleotides align to TRBD2. Germline V lookup: CDR1 SGHNT, CDR2 YYREEE (reference sequence). CDR3 length: 19 residues. Losses at the gene ends were 0 bases for V and 8 bases for J; bases not matched to a gene: 16. CDR3 loop: CASSLGLNPVAGGPDEQFF. The CDR3 DNA reads TGTGCCAGCAGCTTGGGTTTGAATCCTGTAGCGGGGGGGCCGGATGAGCAGTTCTTC.

The chain recombines TRBV27 with TRBJ2-7, with a tentative D call TRBD2 (6 bases). The CDR3 is 14 residues long. Germline loops: CDR1 MNHEY, CDR2 SMNVEV (reference sequence). Trimming pared 6 bases from V and 2 bases from J, leaving 14 bases between. The CDR3 coding sequence is TGTGCCAGCAGGTCTCTGGGGGAGGCCTACGAGCAGTACTTC. Protein: CASRSLGEAYEQYF.

This chain links TRBV28 with TRBJ1-2; perhaps TRBD1 as D (5 bases). Per the germline V gene, CDR1 is MDHEN and CDR2 is SYDVKM. The ends were cut back, 1 base at V and 1 base at J, with 7 bases in the middle. The CDR3 covers 14 residues. CDR3 DNA: TGTGCCAGCAGTTTATCAGGGATTAACTATGGCTACACCTTC. The encoded protein is CASSLSGINYGYTF.

Comment on this clone: Different DNA sequences within this sample yield the same CDR3. J is TRBJ1-5 and V is TRBV30; 8 bases align to TRBD1. V lost 2 bases and J lost 7; bases outside the gene matches: 7. Germline CDR1 GTSNPN, CDR2 SVGIG (reference sequence). The CDR3 spans 14 residues. Here the CDR3 reads CAWSPGQGGQPQHF. The CDR3, as DNA: TGTGCCTGGAGTCCCGGACAGGGAGGCCAGCCCCAGCATTTT.

The chain has TRBV9 and TRBJ1-3; D gene unclear. Trimming left V 4 bases short and J 0 bases short, with 17 bases between. Germline CDR1 reads SGDLS; CDR2 reads YYNGEE. The CDR3 extends over 17 amino acids. The CDR3 DNA reads TGTGCCAGCAGCCATAACCAGAATACCGCCTCTGGAAACACCATATATTTT. This codes for CASSHNQNTASGNTIYF.

Note on this clone: This same CDR3 is encoded by further DNA sequences in the sample. The V call is TRBV4-1, the J call TRBJ1-4; no definite D call. The germline V gene has CDR1 MGHRA and CDR2 YSYEKL. V lost 1 base to trimming and J lost 0 bases, with 3 bases between them. The CDR3 is made up of 14 amino acids. CDR3 in amino acids: CASSQVATNEKLFF. DNA of the CDR3: TGCGCCAGCAGCCAAGTCGCAACTAATGAAAAACTGTTTTTT.

The gene calls are TRBV5-6 and TRBJ1-5, with D uncertain. V was pared by 1 base and J by 10 bases, with 9 bases between. The CDR3 length is 12 residues. Germline assignment: CDR1 SGHDT and CDR2 YYEEEE. CDR3 protein: CASSLWSGPQHF. The CDR3 coding sequence is TGTGCCAGCAGCTTGTGGAGTGGACCCCAGCATTTT.

This chain connects TRBV7-6 to TRBJ1-2; D unclear. The ends were cut back, 2 bases at V and 4 bases at J, with 11 bases in the middle. CDR3 length equals 14 residues. Germline assignment: CDR1 SGHVS and CDR2 FNYEAQ. CDR3 loop: CASSLSAGSYGYTF. CDR3 coding DNA: TGTGCCAGCAGCTTATCGGCGGGATCCTATGGCTACACCTTC.

This chain uses TRBV7-8 with TRBJ2-7; 7 bases are a match to TRBD1. CDR1 is SGHVS, CDR2 FQNEAQ, per germline. The CDR3 consists of 12 residues. Trimming took 5 bases from V and 5 from J; bases not matched to a gene: 3. For the CDR3, the DNA is TGTGCCAGCAGCGCCACAGGGGACGAGCAGTACTTC. Translating it yields CASSATGDEQYF.

The chain employs TRBV19 and TRBJ1-1, with D possibly being TRBD1 (5 bases). This CDR3 contains 16 residues. Germline V gene sequence: CDR1 LNHDA, CDR2 SQIVND (reference sequence). The V and J ends lost 0 bases and 1 base respectively, with 12 bases between them. CDR3 in amino acids: CASSIDHKGPNTEAFF. The CDR3 DNA is TGTGCCAGTAGTATAGATCATAAGGGGCCGAACACTGAAGCTTTCTTT.

V gene TRBV2 combines with J gene TRBJ1-6; D is perhaps TRBD1 (5 bases). Trimming removed 5 bases at V and 7 bases at J, with 18 bases between. CDR1 SNHLY and CDR2 FYNNEI come from the germline V gene. The CDR3 consists of 16 residues. CDR3 sequence: CASSQQERTKNSPLHF. Here the CDR3 DNA reads TGTGCCAGCAGTCAACAGGAAAGAACTAAGAATTCACCCCTCCACTTT.

Comment on this clone: The identical CDR3 is also encoded by other nucleotide sequences in the sample. The gene calls are TRBV19 and TRBJ2-5; a weak D match, TRBD2 (5 bases). CDR3 length: 13 residues. The V and J ends lost 0 bases and 7 bases respectively, with 9 bases between them. Germline CDR1 LNHDA, CDR2 SQIVND (reference sequence). For the CDR3, the DNA is TGTGCCAGTAGTATAGACTTAGAGGGGACCCAGTACTTC. Encoded protein: CASSIDLEGTQYF.

V usage is TRBV11-2 and J usage is TRBJ2-5, with D uncertain. The length of the CDR3 is 15 residues. Germline assignment: CDR1 SGHAT and CDR2 FQNNGV. The V end lost 5 bases, the J end lost 0 bases, and 13 bases lay between the germline ends. The CDR3 sequence: CASSREAPDQETQYF. CDR3 bases: TGTGCCAGCAGCCGAGAAGCGCCCGACCAAGAGACCCAGTACTTC.

This rearrangement joins TRBV7-8 to TRBJ2-7, with D possibly matching TRBD1 (6 bases). Deletions cut 5 bases from V and 5 bases from J, with 13 bases between. There are 13 residues in the CDR3. Looked up from germline, CDR1 is SGHVS and CDR2 is FQNEAQ. The CDR3 loop reads CASSRDRSDEQYF. The CDR3 bases are TGTGCCAGCAGCCGAGACAGGTCCGACGAGCAGTACTTC.

The rearrangement uses TRBV4-1 and TRBJ2-5; a weak D match, TRBD2 (6 bases). Trimming pared 0 bases from V and 4 bases from J, leaving 15 bases between. Germline-derived CDR1 and CDR2 are MGHRA and YSYEKL. CDR3 length equals 16 residues. In DNA, the CDR3 is TGCGCCAGCAGCCAAGATCTTGGGGGGTGGGGAGAGACCCAGTACTTC. This encodes CASSQDLGGWGETQYF.